This T cell receptor beta chain was captured in a study of tumor and adjacent non-tumor tissue in lung cancer. Background on the study: There were some 11 adenocarcinoma, a couple of squamous cell carcinoma and 1 small cell lung cancer cases.

There are 12 residues in the CDR3. The germline V gene has CDR1 MNHNS and CDR2 SASEGT. The template was RNA from unsorted bulk tissue. More than 3 cm separated this lung sample from the edge of the tumor. As concerns this clonotype: Compared with germline, one end of the junction differs, possibly owing to a read error.

The library came from three nested PCR rounds adapted from ARM-PCR protocols. TCRdb redid the calling of the multiplex PCR reads with MiXCR, one entry per CDR3 protein. This sample has about 67,000 distinct CDR3 sequences, with roughly three quarters found just once. Material: distant non-tumor lung tissue. The rearrangement uses TRBV6-1 and TRBJ2-5; tentatively, D is TRBD1 (7 bases). This clonotype was obtained from a man aged 60-69 years with non-small cell lung cancer. The chain's CDR3 is CANRGLQETQYF. Here the CDR3 DNA reads TGTGCCAACAGGGGACTTCAAGAGACCCAGTATTTC.